One sample yielded the 21 T cell receptor beta chains listed below, sequenced in a study of cytomegalovirus exposure and HLA in healthy donors. With 60 Vbeta and 13 Jbeta primers, the PCR was carried out. Generated by immunoSEQ multiplex PCR, the TCRdb table keeps only in-frame clones and is missing some. The sample data list 220,000 or so clones. Sequenced material: PBMCs. Receptors originate from a girl aged 2-15 years in good health and CMV-seropositive.

The chain joins TRBV4-1 to TRBJ1-2, with 7 positions matching TRBD1. The germline V gene encodes CDR1 MGHRA and CDR2 YSYEKL. The CDR3 contains 15 residues. V shed 3 bases, J shed 4 bases, and the junction held 8 bases outside the gene matches. The CDR3 loop is CASSHIMDRLYGYTF. The CDR3 DNA reads TGCGCCAGCAGCCACATAATGGACAGGCTCTATGGCTACACCTTC.

The chain has TRBV7-6 and TRBJ2-5; perhaps TRBD2 as D (5 bases). The CDR3 runs to 13 residues. Germline CDR1 reads SGHVS; CDR2 reads FNYEAQ. The ends were cut back, 5 bases at V and 5 bases at J, with 12 bases in the middle. CDR3 nucleotide sequence: TGTGCCAGCAGCCTGGGAGCCCAGGAGACCCAGTACTTC. Its protein is CASSLGAQETQYF.

The rearrangement links TRBV7-9 to TRBJ2-5; 8 bases are a match to TRBD1. The junction had 3 bases not matched to a gene; V was cut back by 7 bases and J by 2 bases. Per germline, CDR1 SEHNR and CDR2 FQNEAQ (reference sequence). The CDR3 contains 13 residues. DNA of the CDR3: TGTGCCAGCACAGGGGGCGGGCAAGAGACCCAGTACTTC. It specifies CASTGGGQETQYF.

J is TRBJ2-1 and V is TRBV6-5; 7 positions match TRBD2. From germline, CDR1 is MNHEY and CDR2 SVGAGI. The V and J ends lost 5 bases and 9 bases, in that order; junction bases with no gene match: 7. This CDR3 has 13 amino acids. The CDR3 loop is CASSRGRGSEQFF. CDR3 sequence (DNA): TGTGCCAGCAGTCGAGGGCGGGGGAGTGAGCAGTTCTTC.

The chain joins TRBV5-1 to TRBJ2-7; TRBD1 matches at 7 bases. The CDR3 has 15 amino acids. Trimming at V came to 2 bases and at J to 4 bases, leaving 9 bases not matched to a gene. Germline lookup yields CDR1 SGHRS and CDR2 YFSETQ. This chain's CDR3 is CASSLTPGQPYEQYF. CDR3 bases: TGCGCCAGCAGCTTAACGCCGGGACAGCCTTACGAGCAGTACTTC.

As to this clone: The junction does not match germline at one end; this may be a read error. The chain recombines TRBV7-7 with TRBJ2-7, with 9 bases lining up with TRBD1. The CDR3 loop spans 13 amino acids. Looked up from germline, CDR1 is SSHAT and CDR2 is FNYEAQ (reference sequence). CDR3 DNA: TGTGCTAGCAGCTTATGGGACAGGGACGAGCAGTACTTC. Its protein is CASSLWDRDEQYF.

V and J are TRBV7-2 and TRBJ2-3; 9 bases align to TRBD2. This CDR3 region has 15 residues. V lost 5 bases and J lost 5; bases outside the gene matches: 8. Germline V lookup: CDR1 SGHTA, CDR2 FQGNSA. In nucleotides, the CDR3 is TGTGCCAGCAGCGTTATAGCGGGAGTGAGAGATACGCAGTATTTT. Its protein product is CASSVIAGVRDTQYF.

The chain has TRBV4-1 and TRBJ2-7; 7 nucleotides align to TRBD1. The V gene end was trimmed by 6 bases and the J gene end by 3 bases; junction bases not matched to a gene: 2. Germline V CDR1 and CDR2: MGHRA, YSYEKL. The CDR3 is made up of 12 amino acids. CDR3 sequence reads: CASSTGDYEQYF. The CDR3, as DNA: TGCGCCAGCAGTACAGGGGACTACGAGCAGTACTTC.

This chain uses TRBV5-1 with TRBJ2-7; TRBD2 matches 15 bases. The germline gives CDR1 SGHRS, CDR2 YFSETQ. J was trimmed by 2 bases and V by 0 bases; bases with no gene match: 6. The CDR3 contains 18 residues. CDR3: CASSLDGLAGGTAYEQYF. Here the CDR3 DNA reads TGCGCCAGCAGCTTGGATGGACTAGCGGGAGGGACGGCCTACGAGCAGTACTTC.

Of note for this clone: Other nucleotide sequences in the sample specify the same CDR3. The gene calls are TRBV5-1 and TRBJ2-7, with a weak D call TRBD2 (6 bases). CDR3 length equals 15 residues. Between the trimmed V and J ends, which lost 7 bases and 0 bases, there was a span of 17 bases. Germline CDR1 and CDR2: SGHRS and YFSETQ. The DNA for the CDR3 is TGCGCCAGCTACGAGGGCGGGACCCTCTCCTACGAGCAGTACTTC. Its translation is CASYEGGTLSYEQYF.

The V gene is TRBV6-1, the J gene TRBJ1-3; a possible D gene is TRBD1 (6 bases). Trimming took off 8 bases at V and 4 bases at J, with 12 bases between the two ends. This CDR3 has 13 residues. The germline V gene encodes CDR1 MNHNS and CDR2 SASEGT. The CDR3 coding sequence is TGTGCCAGCGCCTCAGGGGCAGGAAACACCATATATTTT. This encodes CASASGAGNTIYF.

The rearrangement uses TRBV2 and TRBJ2-7; tentative D call: TRBD2 (5 bases). The CDR3 sequence is 15 residues long. V lost 2 bases and J lost 3, with 14 bases in between. Per germline, CDR1 SNHLY and CDR2 FYNNEI. CDR3 DNA: TGTGCCAGCAGTGAAAATAGCGTTAAGGGCTACGAGCAGTACTTC. Protein product: CASSENSVKGYEQYF. Using reference TRBV2 and TRBJ2-7 for the parts outside the CDR3, the full variable domain is EPEVTQTPSHQVTQMGQEVILRCVPISNHLYFYWYRQILGQKVEFLVSFYNNEISEKSEIFDDQFSVERPDGSNFTLKIRSTKLEDSAMYFCASSENSVKGYEQYFGPGTRLTVT.

V is TRBV7-8 and J is TRBJ2-3; D is perhaps TRBD1 (5 bases). Deletions cut 3 bases from V and 0 bases from J, with 13 bases between. The germline V gene has CDR1 SGHVS and CDR2 FQNEAQ. The length of the CDR3 is 16 residues. CDR3 sequence (DNA): TGTGCCAGCAGCTTTGTATTGACAGAAAGCACAGATACGCAGTATTTT. Protein sequence: CASSFVLTESTDTQYF. The full variable domain, completed using reference TRBV7-8 and TRBJ2-3, is GAGVSQSPRYKVAKRGQDVALRCDPISGHVSLFWYQQALGQGPEFLTYFQNEAQLDKSGLPSDRFFAERPEGSVSTLKIQRTQQEDSAVYLCASSFVLTESTDTQYFGPGTRLTVL.

This chain uses TRBV2 with TRBJ2-7; no reliable D call. Germline values: CDR1 SNHLY, CDR2 FYNNEI. CDR3 length: 14 residues. V was shortened by 1 base and J by 2 bases, with 9 bases between the two germline ends. The CDR3 is CASSEVALPYEQYF. CDR3 sequence (DNA): TGTGCCAGCAGTGAAGTTGCCCTACCCTACGAGCAGTACTTC.

The V gene is TRBV6-4, the J gene TRBJ1-5; D ambiguous. The germline gives CDR1 MRHNA, CDR2 SNTAGT. The CDR3 runs to 13 residues. V was clipped by 3 bases and J by 5 bases, with 8 bases between them. The CDR3 is CASSENGDQPQHF. CDR3 bases: TGTGCCAGCAGTGAAAACGGGGATCAGCCCCAGCATTTT.

This chain uses TRBV5-1 with TRBJ2-3, with TRBD2 matching 7 bases. Per germline, CDR1 SGHRS and CDR2 YFSETQ. V shed 2 bases and J 12 bases; nucleotides not matched to a gene: 15. The CDR3 sequence is 15 residues long. This chain's CDR3 is CASSFSAGDTAPQYF. In DNA, the CDR3 is TGCGCCAGCAGCTTTTCGGCGGGAGATACCGCCCCTCAGTATTTT. The variable domain in full, with the rest retrieved from reference TRBV5-1 and TRBJ2-3, is KAGVTQTPRYLIKTRGQQVTLSCSPISGHRSVSWYQQTPGQGLQFLFEYFSETQRNKGNFPGRFSGRQFSNSRSEMNVSTLELGDSALYLCASSFSAGDTAPQYFGPGTRLTVL.

The V gene is TRBV19, the J gene TRBJ2-1; 8 nucleotides line up with TRBD2. CDR1 and CDR2 (germline): LNHDA, SQIVND (reference sequence). J was trimmed by 2 bases and V by 5 bases; bases with no gene match: 5. This CDR3 contains 15 residues. The CDR3 nucleotides read TGTGCCAGTAGTCGAAGCGGGAGCGCCTACAATGAGCAGTTCTTC. Its protein product is CASSRSGSAYNEQFF. Filled out from reference TRBV19 and TRBJ2-1, the complete variable domain reads DGGITQSPKYLFRKEGQNVTLSCEQNLNHDAMYWYRQDPGQGLRLIYYSQIVNDFQKGDIAEGYSVSREKKESFPLTVTSAQKNPTAFYLCASSRSGSAYNEQFFGPGTRLTVL.

This chain connects TRBV6-1 to TRBJ2-3; 9 bases line up with TRBD2. CDR3 size: 16 residues. Germline CDR1 reads MNHNS; CDR2 reads SASEGT. Trimming cost V 3 bases and J 0 bases; bases outside gene matches: 4. The CDR3 here is CASSDLAGMSTDTQYF. Written as DNA, the CDR3 is TGTGCCAGCAGTGACCTAGCGGGAATGAGCACAGATACGCAGTATTTT.

The V gene is TRBV6-5, the J gene TRBJ2-7, with TRBD2 identical over 8 bases. The germline V gene encodes CDR1 MNHEY and CDR2 SVGAGI. The V segment lost 5 bases and the J segment 3 bases; nucleotides outside the gene matches: 9. The CDR3 totals 15 residues. DNA of the CDR3: TGTGCCAGCAGTACCGGGGGGGCAGGCGGCTACGAGCAGTACTTC. Its translation: CASSTGGAGGYEQYF.

The genes are TRBV6-5 and TRBJ1-2; no clear D gene. Trimming took 9 bases from V and 10 from J, leaving 21 bases between them. Per the germline V gene, CDR1 is MNHEY and CDR2 is SVGAGI. This CDR3 contains 13 residues. CDR3 residues: CASAAPGGFVYTF. As DNA, the CDR3 is TGTGCCAGTGCAGCCCCGGGAGGGTTTGTCTACACCTTC.

This chain links TRBV28 with TRBJ1-5; the match to TRBD1 covers 8 bases. With 4 bases clipped from V and 3 bases from J, the junction kept 2 bases outside the gene matches. The CDR3 totals 14 residues. The germline V gene has CDR1 MDHEN and CDR2 SYDVKM. This CDR3 reads CASSSQGDNQPQHF. For the CDR3, the DNA is TGTGCCAGCAGTTCACAGGGGGACAATCAGCCCCAGCATTTT.